One sample yielded the 6 T cell receptor beta chains listed below, sequenced in a study of blood T cell repertoires in COVID-19. Profiling relied on immunoSEQ multiplex PCR, and the TCRdb table lists in-frame clones only, not all of them. The data contain about 300,000 clones, around 84% of them singletons. Input material: PBMCs or T cells enriched from blood (not recorded which). These TCRs come from a man younger than 40 who had recovered from COVID-19.

This rearrangement joins TRBV18 to TRBJ2-5, with 9 bases fitting TRBD2. The CDR3 totals 16 residues. The V gene's germline CDR1 is KGHSH and CDR2 LQKENI. The trim removed 3 bases at V and 2 bases at J, leaving 7 bases unmatched. CDR3 in amino acids: CASSPRLAELQETQYF. The CDR3 nucleotides are TGTGCCAGCTCACCGCGACTAGCGGAATTGCAAGAGACCCAGTACTTC.

The chain joins TRBV6-4 to TRBJ1-2; D not certain. Germline CDR1 is MRHNA and CDR2 is SNTAGT. Trimming removed 5 bases at V and 7 bases at J, with 8 bases between. The CDR3 is made up of 11 amino acids. The CDR3 sequence is CASSPGRGYTF. The CDR3 coding sequence is TGTGCCAGCAGTCCAGGCCGTGGCTACACCTTC.

The chain combines TRBV28 with TRBJ1-2, with 10 bases lining up with TRBD1. Germline assignment: CDR1 MDHEN and CDR2 SYDVKM. This CDR3 spans 15 amino acids. J was trimmed by 7 bases and V by 4 bases; bases with no gene match: 9. CDR3 coding DNA: TGTGCCAGCAGTTCCTCCGGGACAGGGGTCCGTGGCTACACCTTC. Residues: CASSSSGTGVRGYTF.

The chain recombines TRBV5-8 with TRBJ1-5; D is unresolved. Germline CDR1 and CDR2: SGHTS and YDEGEE. V lost 6 bases to trimming and J lost 4 bases, with 8 bases between them. This CDR3 is 12 amino acids long. The CDR3 DNA reads as TGTGCCAGCACTCCCCTTAATCAGCCCCAGCATTTT. Its protein product is CASTPLNQPQHF.

This chain links TRBV6-2 or TRBV6-3 with TRBJ2-2; TRBD1 might be the D (6 bases). This CDR3 is 14 amino acids long. Germline CDR1 and CDR2: MNHEY and SVGEGT. Trimming removed 4 bases at V and 3 bases at J, with 9 bases between. The CDR3 protein is CASSSYRDTGELFF. CDR3 bases: TGTGCCAGCAGTTCGTACAGGGACACCGGGGAGCTGTTTTTT.

This clone was seen many times. The chain is built from TRBV2 and TRBJ2-6, with D unresolved. V lost 4 bases to trimming and J lost 0 bases, with 16 bases between them. Germline V lookup: CDR1 SNHLY, CDR2 FYNNEI. The CDR3 covers 18 residues. The CDR3 here is CASSVSPITLSGANVLTF. The DNA of the CDR3 is TGTGCCAGCAGTGTGAGTCCGATAACCCTCTCTGGGGCCAACGTCCTGACTTTC.